This TCR beta chain was captured by sequencing in a study of T-cell reconstitution after alpha-beta-depleted transplantation in children. In its sample, this clonotype was seen a few times. The target antigen is unknown. During its preparation, the TCRbeta library received unique molecular identifiers. TCRdb recomputed calls from the PCR reads with MiXCR, one row per CDR3 protein. The table has 450,000 to 550,000 distinct CDR3 sequences, around 10% seen once. Germline CDR1 is MNHEY and CDR2 is SVGEGT. V was pared by 2 bases and J by 7 bases, with 14 bases of the junction left unmatched. This CDR3 region has 18 residues. The study's findings and limits: Reportedly, alpha-beta T cells present about two months post-transplant originated from several hundred expanded clones of graft origin. Surviving recipient T cells and thymic progenitors accounted for the high day-60 TCRbeta diversity observed in some patients. From newly produced T cells came most of the T-cell counts and diversity one year after transplant.

This sample comprised PBMCs, mostly from graft donor cells, obtained 180 days after TCRalphabeta/CD19-depleted stem cell transplant. The V call is TRBV6-2 or TRBV6-3, the J call TRBJ2-1; 10 positions agree with TRBD2. This TCR was sampled from a female patient under 10 years old who had a stem cell transplant for aplastic anemia, so the T cells may come from the graft donor. The CDR3 reads CASSYLGFAGLAKNEQFF. For the CDR3, the DNA is TGTGCCAGCAGTTACCTTGGATTCGCGGGACTAGCGAAAAATGAGCAGTTCTTC.